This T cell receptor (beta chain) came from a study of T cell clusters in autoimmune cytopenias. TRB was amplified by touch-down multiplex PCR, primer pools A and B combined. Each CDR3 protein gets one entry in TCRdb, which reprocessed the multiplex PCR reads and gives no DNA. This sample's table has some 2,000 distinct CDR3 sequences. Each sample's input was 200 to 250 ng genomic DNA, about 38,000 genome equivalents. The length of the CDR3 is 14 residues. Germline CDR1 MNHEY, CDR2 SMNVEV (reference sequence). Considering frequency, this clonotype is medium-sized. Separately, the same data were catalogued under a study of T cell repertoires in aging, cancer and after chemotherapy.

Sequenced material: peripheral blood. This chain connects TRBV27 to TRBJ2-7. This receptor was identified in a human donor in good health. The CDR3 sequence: CASSLGRHTYEQYF.